This TCR beta chain came from a study of cytomegalovirus exposure and HLA in healthy donors. Study-level background: An earlier analysis found around 120 million unique TCR beta sequences from 150 million to 200 million T cells. Study-level findings and limits: Productive status was seen about 90% or about 30% of the time for most TCR beta V segments in an earlier analysis.

The PCR used 60 Vbeta and 13 Jbeta primers. The assay was immunoSEQ multiplex PCR, and TCRdb's table has in-frame clones only and misses some. The table records about 180,000 clones, roughly 75% of them present only once. Concerning this clone itself: What it binds is unknown.

Healthy bone marrow donors supplied every sample. CDR3 length: 15 residues. The V segment lost 5 bases and the J segment 3 bases; nucleotides outside the gene matches: 6. Germline CDR1 and CDR2: MGHRA and YSYEKL. The J gene is TRBJ2-3, the V gene TRBV4-1, with TRBD1 identical over 9 bases. The sequence came from a man between 40 and 49 years old in good health and CMV-seronegative. Sequencing was done on a sample of PBMCs. CDR3 in DNA: TGCGCCAGCAGCTACCGGGACAGGGCGACAGATACGCAGTATTTT. This codes for CASSYRDRATDTQYF.